These 27 T cell receptor beta chains share one sample of origin, sequenced in a study of CD8 T cells in ankylosing spondylitis. Findings and limits, study-wide: One TCR beta motif, made up of several highly homologous variants, appeared characteristic of ankylosing spondylitis blood.

Antigens of these TCRs are unknown. TCRdb reprocessed the 5' RACE reads via MiXCR and lists one record per CDR3 protein. The data show 670,000 or so distinct CDR3 sequences, under 20% seen once. The sample was blood, either unsorted or a sorted T cell fraction (not recorded which). Receptors originate from a male donor with ankylosing spondylitis.

This chain joins TRBV28 and TRBJ2-1; 7 bases agree with TRBD2. V was pared by 5 bases and J by 1 base, with 5 bases of the junction left unmatched. The germline gives CDR1 MDHEN, CDR2 SYDVKM. The CDR3 covers 15 residues. CDR3 residues: CASSPSGISYNEQFF. In DNA form, the CDR3 reads TGTGCCAGCAGTCCAAGCGGGATTTCCTACAATGAGCAGTTCTTC.

The CDR3 region has the DNA TGCGCCAGCAGCCAAGCCCGGACTAGCGGGAGCAACACCGGGGAGCTGTTTTTT. Its translation: CASSQARTSGSNTGELFF. The J gene is TRBJ2-2, the V gene TRBV4-3, with TRBD2 identical over 13 bases. There are 18 residues in the CDR3. V lost 1 base, J lost 2 bases, and 4 bases stayed unmatched. Germline values: CDR1 LGHNA, CDR2 YSLEER.

This clonotype occurred a few times. The gene calls are TRBV9 and TRBJ2-1, with D unresolved. The V gene's germline CDR1 is SGDLS and CDR2 YYNGEE. The CDR3 length is 14 residues. V was cut by 5 bases and J by 3 bases, with 12 bases left in between. The CDR3 DNA is TGTGCCAGCAGTAAGGTCCCCCTCTACAATGAGCAGTTCTTC. Amino acids: CASSKVPLYNEQFF. The variable domain in full, with the rest retrieved from reference TRBV9 and TRBJ2-1, is DSGVTQTPKHLITATGQRVTLRCSPRSGDLSVYWYQQSLDQGLQFLIQYYNGEERAKGNILERFSAQQFPDLHSELNLSSLELGDSALYFCASSKVPLYNEQFFGPGTRLTVL.

The rearrangement links TRBV7-2 to TRBJ2-5; 7 bases fit TRBD2. The ends lost 4 bases at V and 1 base at J; junction bases unmatched: 9. This CDR3 has 16 residues. Germline V gives CDR1 SGHTA, CDR2 FQGNSA. The CDR3 here is CASSSSVRGVQETQYF. CDR3 DNA sequence: TGTGCCAGCAGCTCCTCCGTCCGGGGGGTCCAAGAGACCCAGTACTTC.

V gene TRBV4-1 combines with J gene TRBJ2-2; D unresolved. Looked up from germline, CDR1 is MGHRA and CDR2 is YSYEKL. The CDR3 extends over 13 amino acids. Trimming left V 0 bases short and J 6 bases short, with 5 bases between. As DNA, the CDR3 is TGCGCCAGCAGCCAAGATTGGGCCGGGGAGCTGTTTTTT. Translating gives CASSQDWAGELFF.

There are a few counts of this clonotype. This chain connects TRBV12-3 or TRBV12-4 to TRBJ2-1; D not certain. Trimming left V 6 bases short and J 12 bases short, with 12 bases between. This CDR3 region has 11 residues. The CDR3 spells CASSAAGSQFF. CDR3 nucleotides: TGTGCCAGCAGCGCGGCTGGTTCGCAGTTCTTC.

There are many counts of this clonotype. The chain uses TRBV5-1 and TRBJ1-1; a weak D match, TRBD1 (5 bases). The germline V and J ends were trimmed by 4 bases and 5 bases, with 15 bases remaining between them. The CDR3 runs to 14 residues. Germline CDR1 reads SGHRS; CDR2 reads YFSETQ. The CDR3 sequence is CASSLGGVRTEAFF. The CDR3 DNA reads as TGCGCCAGCAGCCTGGGGGGGGTAAGGACTGAAGCTTTCTTT.

This clonotype has a count of ten or more. The V and J genes are TRBV7-6 and TRBJ2-3; 9 bases agree with TRBD1. Losses at the gene ends were 4 bases for V and 1 base for J; bases not matched to a gene: 3. The CDR3 is made up of 15 amino acids. Germline CDR1 and CDR2: SGHVS and FNYEAQ. The DNA of the CDR3 is TGTGCCAGCAGCTCACAGGGGGCTGGCACAGATACGCAGTATTTT. Protein: CASSSQGAGTDTQYF. The full variable domain, rest sourced from reference TRBV7-6 and TRBJ2-3, is GAGVSQSPRYKVTKRGQDVALRCDPISGHVSLYWYRQALGQGPEFLTYFNYEAQQDKSGLPNDRFSAERPEGSISTLTIQRTEQRDSAMYRCASSSQGAGTDTQYFGPGTRLTVL.

The table lists this clonotype with a few counts. The J gene is TRBJ1-1, the V gene TRBV11-2; the D is unclear. Per germline, CDR1 SGHAT and CDR2 FQNNGV. V was shortened by 6 bases and J by 3 bases, with 11 bases between the two germline ends. There are 13 residues in the CDR3. The CDR3 sequence: CASSISLDTEAFF. The CDR3 DNA sequence: TGTGCCAGCAGTATATCGCTGGACACTGAAGCTTTCTTT.

This chain connects TRBV11-2 to TRBJ2-5; D not certain. From germline, CDR1 is SGHAT and CDR2 FQNNGV. V was pared by 0 bases and J by 2 bases, with 10 bases between. This CDR3 region has 15 residues. Here the CDR3 DNA reads TGTGCCAGCAGCTTAGAGCCGGGTTGGCAAGAGACCCAGTACTTC. Protein: CASSLEPGWQETQYF.

The rearrangement uses TRBV20-1 and TRBJ2-1; TRBD2 agrees at 11 bases. Trimming took 3 bases from V and 5 from J; bases not matched to a gene: 3. There are 14 residues in the CDR3. Germline V gene sequence: CDR1 DFQATT, CDR2 SNEGSKA (reference sequence). CDR3 residues: CSARVGLADNEQFF. The CDR3 DNA reads as TGCAGTGCTAGGGTGGGACTAGCGGACAATGAGCAGTTCTTC.

The rearrangement uses TRBV28 and TRBJ2-7, with D uncertain. Trimming stripped 5 bases from V and 0 bases from J, with 17 bases between. The CDR3 consists of 16 residues. Germline assignment: CDR1 MDHEN and CDR2 SYDVKM. The CDR3 DNA is TGTGCCAGCAGTCGGACCTTGCGTTCTAGCTCCTACGAGCAGTACTTC. This gives the protein CASSRTLRSSSYEQYF.

This clonotype was recorded a few times. The V call is TRBV4-1, the J call TRBJ1-3, with 10 nucleotides matching TRBD1. V lost 0 bases, J lost 3 bases, and 2 bases stayed unmatched. There are 16 residues in the CDR3. Germline CDR1 reads MGHRA; CDR2 reads YSYEKL. The CDR3, as DNA: TGCGCCAGCAGCCAAGAAGGGACAGGGGATGGAAACACCATATATTTT. Translating gives CASSQEGTGDGNTIYF.

This clonotype was observed a handful of times. The CDR3 coding sequence is TGCGCCAGCAGCCAAGATGTCCAGCGCTACGAGCAGTACTTC. Protein: CASSQDVQRYEQYF. This chain links TRBV4-3 with TRBJ2-7; D is unresolved. V lost 0 bases and J 3 bases, leaving 9 bases between the germline ends. This CDR3 is built from 14 residues. Germline assignment: CDR1 LGHNA and CDR2 YSLEER.

The rearrangement links TRBV15 to TRBJ1-1, with 7 bases fitting TRBD1. The CDR3 is made up of 15 amino acids. Per germline, CDR1 LNHNV and CDR2 YYDKDF (reference sequence). The V gene end was trimmed by 2 bases and the J gene end by 0 bases; junction bases not matched to a gene: 3. CDR3 protein: CATSRPDRLNTEAFF. The CDR3 coding sequence is TGTGCCACCAGCAGACCGGACAGGCTGAACACTGAAGCTTTCTTT.

There are a few counts of this clonotype. The genes are TRBV30 and TRBJ1-2; D is uncertain. The CDR3 runs to 10 residues. CDR1 is GTSNPN and CDR2 is SVGIG in the germline V gene (reference sequence). V dropped 3 bases and J dropped 8 bases, with 7 bases sitting between them. In DNA form, the CDR3 reads TGTGCCTGGAGGTTGGAAGGCTACACCTTC. As protein: CAWRLEGYTF.

This chain uses TRBV20-1 with TRBJ2-2, with 10 bases matching TRBD2. The length of the CDR3 is 14 residues. The germline CDR1 and CDR2 sequences are DFQATT and SNEGSKA (reference sequence). Losses at the gene ends were 6 bases for V and 1 base for J; bases not matched to a gene: 2. The CDR3 region is CSAIAGGNTGELFF. As DNA, the CDR3 is TGCAGTGCGATAGCGGGAGGGAACACCGGGGAGCTGTTTTTT.

The rearrangement joins TRBV20-1 to TRBJ2-7; TRBD2 might be the D (6 bases). The CDR3 spans 16 residues. The germline CDR1 and CDR2 sequences are DFQATT and SNEGSKA (reference sequence). Trimming pared 6 bases from V and 0 bases from J, leaving 21 bases between. The CDR3 spells CSATPPGGVPSYEQYF. The DNA of the CDR3 is TGCAGTGCAACCCCCCCGGGCGGGGTCCCCTCCTACGAGCAGTACTTC.

The chain joins TRBV7-9 to TRBJ1-2, with TRBD1 identical over 7 bases. V shed 5 bases and J 6 bases; nucleotides not matched to a gene: 12. CDR3 size: 15 residues. Germline V gene data show CDR1 as SEHNR and CDR2 as FQNEAQ (reference sequence). CDR3 nucleotide sequence: TGTGCCAGCAGCCCCAGAGGGGGCGGACTGAATGGCTACACCTTC. It codes for CASSPRGGGLNGYTF.

This clonotype turned up a few times. This chain uses TRBV18 with TRBJ2-3; D might be TRBD1 or TRBD2, each matching 5 bases. The CDR3 has 16 residues. Deletions cut 0 bases from V and 6 bases from J, with 16 bases between. In germline, CDR1 is KGHSH, CDR2 LQKENI. CDR3 bases: TGTGCCAGCTCACCACCGGGGACCTACCGAAGGGATACGCAGTATTTT. Protein product: CASSPPGTYRRDTQYF.

The chain couples TRBV20-1 to TRBJ2-4, with TRBD1 matching 8 bases. The J segment lost 1 base and the V segment lost 6 bases, leaving 5 bases of the junction unmatched. Germline CDR1 and CDR2: DFQATT and SNEGSKA (reference sequence). CDR3 length: 14 amino acids. The CDR3, as DNA: TGCAGTGCGCCGGGACAGGTGGCCAAAAACATTCAGTACTTC. This sequence encodes CSAPGQVAKNIQYF.

This clonotype was seen many times. The chain has TRBV7-9 and TRBJ1-2; D unclear. The CDR3 is 14 residues long. Germline V gene data show CDR1 as SEHNR and CDR2 as FQNEAQ (reference sequence). Trimming shortened V by 5 bases and J by 7 bases, and 17 bases separated the two germline ends. The CDR3 DNA reads TGTGCCAGCAGCCGCGATCTGGCCAGTAGTGGCTACACCTTC. Residues: CASSRDLASSGYTF.

This clonotype has more than one count but fewer than ten. CDR3 in amino acids: CASSTGRTYEAFF. The CDR3 nucleotides read TGTGCCAGCAGTACCGGACGAACTTATGAAGCTTTCTTT. The V gene is TRBV28, the J gene TRBJ1-1; D is ambiguous. Germline CDR1 and CDR2: MDHEN and SYDVKM. The CDR3 is made up of 13 amino acids. V was cut by 5 bases and J by 7 bases, with 14 bases left in between.

This clonotype appeared a few times. The V call is TRBV27, the J call TRBJ2-1; 8 bases agree with TRBD1. V was clipped by 7 bases and J by 7 bases; unmatched bases: 12. The CDR3 is 15 amino acids. Germline CDR1 is MNHEY and CDR2 is SMNVEV (reference sequence). CDR3 region: CASTTGGIPLNEQFF. The CDR3 DNA sequence: TGTGCCAGCACCACAGGGGGAATTCCCTTGAATGAGCAGTTCTTC.

A few counts support this clonotype. The chain recombines TRBV4-3 with TRBJ2-3, with 11 bases aligning to TRBD2. There are 19 residues in the CDR3. The V gene end was trimmed by 0 bases and the J gene end by 3 bases; junction bases not matched to a gene: 11. Germline V lookup: CDR1 LGHNA, CDR2 YSLEER. CDR3 residues: CASSQDPPTSGIYTDTQYF. The CDR3 coding sequence is TGCGCCAGCAGCCAAGACCCCCCGACTAGCGGGATATATACAGATACGCAGTATTTT.

A few counts support this clonotype. CDR3 protein: CATSREGQPTGELFF. CDR3 in DNA: TGTGCCACCAGCAGAGAGGGCCAGCCTACCGGGGAGCTGTTTTTT. The genes are TRBV15 and TRBJ2-2; no reliable D call. The CDR3 consists of 15 residues. Trimming removed 0 bases at V and 5 bases at J, with 10 bases between. The V gene's germline CDR1 is LNHNV and CDR2 YYDKDF (reference sequence).

V usage is TRBV3-1 and J usage is TRBJ2-5, with D perhaps given as TRBD1 or TRBD2 (6 bases each). The CDR3 is 15 residues long. Germline V gives CDR1 LGHDT, CDR2 YNNKEL (reference sequence). V dropped 4 bases and J dropped 5 bases, with 17 bases sitting between them. CDR3 protein: CASSPKGGMGETQYF. The CDR3 coding sequence is TGTGCCAGCAGCCCCAAGGGGGGAATGGGGGAGACCCAGTACTTC.